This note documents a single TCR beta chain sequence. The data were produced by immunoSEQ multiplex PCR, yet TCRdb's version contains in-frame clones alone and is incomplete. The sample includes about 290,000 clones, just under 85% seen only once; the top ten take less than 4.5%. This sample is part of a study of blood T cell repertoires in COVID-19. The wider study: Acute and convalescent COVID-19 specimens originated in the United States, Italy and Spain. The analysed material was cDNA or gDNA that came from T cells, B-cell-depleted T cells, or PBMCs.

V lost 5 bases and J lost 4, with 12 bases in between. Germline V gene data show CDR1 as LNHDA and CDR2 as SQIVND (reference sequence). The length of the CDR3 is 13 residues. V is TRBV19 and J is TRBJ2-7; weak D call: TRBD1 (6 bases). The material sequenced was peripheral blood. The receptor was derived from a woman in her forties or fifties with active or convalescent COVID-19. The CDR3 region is CASSSGVRYEQYF. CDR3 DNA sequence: TGTGCCAGTAGTTCAGGGGTGAGGTACGAGCAGTACTTC.